These 13 T cell receptor beta chains were all obtained from the same sample, sequenced in a study of cytomegalovirus exposure and HLA in healthy donors (dated by TCRdb to the late 2010s). Library preparation used the immunoSEQ multiplex PCR assay. A mixture of 60 forward primers for TCR Vbeta segments and 13 reverse primers for TCR Jbeta segments was used in the multiplex PCR. TCRdb provides this immuneACCESS table in a form limited to in-frame rearrangements. Some clones are lacking; in checked studies, under half of them reflect an unresolved V gene, and why the rest are absent is not known. This sample comprises roughly 100,000 clones, about 78% of them detected only once. Of the sample, around 1.3% is held by the ten largest clones. Sequencing input: PBMCs. The receptors come from a man younger than 40 in good health and CMV-seronegative.

CDR3 nucleotides: TGCGCCAGCAGCTCTTTGCGAGCGGACGGCACAGATACGCAGTATTTT. Translating gives CASSSLRADGTDTQYF. The rearrangement joins TRBV4-3 to TRBJ2-3, with a tentative D call TRBD2 (5 bases). Germline lookup yields CDR1 LGHNA and CDR2 YSLEER. V was trimmed by 5 bases and J by 1 base, leaving 16 bases between them. CDR3 length: 16 residues.

This chain uses TRBV29-1 with TRBJ2-7; the D gene is possibly TRBD1 (6 bases). Germline V CDR1 and CDR2: SQVTM, ANQGSEA. Between the trimmed V and J ends, which lost 3 bases and 6 bases, there was a span of 12 bases. This CDR3 has 12 residues. The CDR3 protein is CSVDVGGLEQYF. In DNA, the CDR3 is TGCAGCGTTGACGTTGGGGGCCTCGAGCAGTACTTC.

This clone was counted between two and nine times. V and J are TRBV10-3 and TRBJ1-2; D may be TRBD1 (5 bases). The ends were cut back, 10 bases at V and 0 bases at J, with 15 bases in the middle. Per germline, CDR1 ENHRY and CDR2 SYGVKD. The CDR3 covers 14 residues. The CDR3 sequence: CATKTTDTNYGYTF. The CDR3 DNA reads as TGTGCCACTAAGACGACAGATACTAACTATGGCTACACCTTC.

This chain connects TRBV27 to TRBJ2-4, with 11 bases aligning to TRBD1. Germline V gene sequence: CDR1 MNHEY, CDR2 SMNVEV (reference sequence). The CDR3 spans 14 residues. Trimming took 5 bases from V and 7 from J; bases not matched to a gene: 4. The CDR3: CASSIGQGANIQYF. Written as DNA, the CDR3 is TGTGCCAGCAGTATCGGACAGGGGGCGAACATTCAGTACTTC.

V gene TRBV5-1 combines with J gene TRBJ2-3; TRBD2 aligns across 9 bases. Trimming removed 4 bases from V and 3 bases from J; junction bases left unmatched: 9. CDR1 and CDR2 (germline): SGHRS, YFSETQ. This CDR3 has 16 residues. CDR3 nucleotide sequence: TGCGCCAGCAGCCCCCCTCAGCGGGAGGATACAGATACGCAGTATTTT. Its translation is CASSPPQREDTDTQYF.

The rearrangement joins TRBV5-6 to TRBJ1-4; a possible D gene is TRBD1 (6 bases). Germline V gives CDR1 SGHDT, CDR2 YYEEEE. The CDR3 has 17 residues. The V and J ends lost 1 base and 0 bases respectively, with 13 bases between them. This chain's CDR3 is CASSLFQGHATNEKLFF. The CDR3 region has the DNA TGTGCCAGCAGCTTGTTTCAGGGACATGCAACTAATGAAAAACTGTTTTTT.

The chain links TRBV6-5 to TRBJ1-1; a possible D gene is TRBD1 (5 bases). Germline CDR1 and CDR2: MNHEY and SVGAGI. The length of the CDR3 is 14 residues. The V gene lost 5 bases and the J gene lost 0 bases, with 10 bases spanning the gap. This chain's CDR3 is CASSETGMNTEAFF. CDR3 nucleotide sequence: TGTGCCAGCAGTGAAACAGGAATGAACACTGAAGCTTTCTTT.

V gene TRBV5-6 combines with J gene TRBJ2-7; 7 bases are shared with TRBD2. Trimming at V came to 5 bases and at J to 2 bases, leaving 7 bases not matched to a gene. CDR3 length equals 14 residues. CDR1 and CDR2 (germline): SGHDT, YYEEEE. Here the CDR3 DNA reads TGTGCCAGCAGGGGTTGGGGGACTACCTACGAGCAGTACTTC. This gives the protein CASRGWGTTYEQYF. The full variable domain, with the rest looked up from reference TRBV5-6 and TRBJ2-7, is DAGVTQSPTHLIKTRGQQVTLRCSPKSGHDTVSWYQQALGQGPQFIFQYYEEEERQRGNFPDRFSGHQFPNYSSELNVNALLLGDSALYLCASRGWGTTYEQYFGPGTRLTVT.

V is TRBV5-1 and J is TRBJ1-1; 11 bases agree with TRBD1. Germline CDR1 is SGHRS and CDR2 is YFSETQ. The CDR3 has 15 amino acids. J lost 1 base, V lost 4 bases, and 3 bases had no gene match. CDR3 coding DNA: TGCGCCAGCAGCGCCGGACAGGGGGCGAACACTGAAGCTTTCTTT. Protein sequence: CASSAGQGANTEAFF.

This chain connects TRBV28 to TRBJ2-7, with D tentatively TRBD2 (6 bases). Germline assignment: CDR1 MDHEN and CDR2 SYDVKM. The CDR3 runs to 15 residues. The V gene lost 5 bases and the J gene lost 3 bases, with 17 bases spanning the gap. CDR3 loop: CASSPPGDLGYEQYF. The CDR3 DNA reads TGTGCCAGCAGTCCTCCGGGAGACCTGGGCTACGAGCAGTACTTC.

The chain has TRBV19 and TRBJ1-6; D remains unclear. Deletions cut 8 bases from V and 6 bases from J, with 14 bases between. Germline V lookup: CDR1 LNHDA, CDR2 SQIVND (reference sequence). The CDR3 extends over 14 amino acids. The chain's CDR3 is CASVPGFGNSPLHF. The CDR3 DNA follows: TGTGCCAGTGTTCCGGGGTTCGGTAATTCACCCCTCCACTTT. The variable domain in full, completed from reference TRBV19 and TRBJ1-6, reads DGGITQSPKYLFRKEGQNVTLSCEQNLNHDAMYWYRQDPGQGLRLIYYSQIVNDFQKGDIAEGYSVSREKKESFPLTVTSAQKNPTAFYLCASVPGFGNSPLHFGNGTRLTVT.

The V gene is TRBV5-1, the J gene TRBJ1-4; D is perhaps TRBD1 (5 bases). V dropped 4 bases and J dropped 2 bases, with 12 bases sitting between them. Germline CDR1 reads SGHRS; CDR2 reads YFSETQ. CDR3 length: 15 amino acids. CDR3 bases: TGCGCCAGCAGCCAAGGGGCGAGGACTAATGAAAAACTGTTTTTT. This sequence encodes CASSQGARTNEKLFF.

The rearrangement links TRBV5-4 to TRBJ2-2; no clear D gene. There are 15 residues in the CDR3. Deletions cut 1 base from V and 4 bases from J, with 11 bases between. Germline CDR1 SGHNT, CDR2 YYREEE (reference sequence). For the CDR3, the DNA is TGTGCCAGCAGCTTGAGTGGCGGCTTCACCGGGGAGCTGTTTTTT. It yields the protein CASSLSGGFTGELFF.